This TCR beta chain was identified during a study of T-cell memory formation after mild COVID-19. V lost 0 bases to trimming and J lost 5 bases, with 11 bases between them. Germline-derived CDR1 and CDR2 are SGDLS and YYNGEE. The CDR3 contains 14 residues. Amplification by 5'RACE using constant-segment primers produced TCR alpha and TCR beta cDNA libraries that carried sample barcodes and UMIs. A single record per CDR3 protein comes from TCRdb applying MiXCR to the 5' RACE reads. The repertoire holds 400,000 to 500,000 distinct CDR3 sequences, about 20% seen once, with roughly 8% in the top ten. This clonotype was detected only a few times. Its matching antigen is unknown. Study-wide points: Clones shrinking between day 15 and 85 showed a balanced CD4/CD8 split, and those that grew later tilted toward CD4+. For contracting clones, CD4+ ones sat mainly in CM and EM, CD8+ in EMRA. Researchers found some responding clones in pre-infection memory, a sign that cross-reactive memory joined.

The chain combines TRBV9 with TRBJ2-5; D not resolved. Sequences were obtained from PBMCs or a T cell subset sorted from them (not recorded which). This clonotype was sampled from an adult woman who had mild COVID-19 (a few samples of this study predate the infection). Cell type and time point are not known. As DNA, the CDR3 is TGTGCCAGCAGCGTAGATAGTGCCGGGGAGACCCAGTACTTC. Protein: CASSVDSAGETQYF.